These T cell receptor beta chains were read from a single sample in a study of blood T cell repertoires in COVID-19. The protocol was immunoSEQ multiplex PCR, while the TCRdb copy is restricted to in-frame clones and leaves out a portion. Of over 350,000 clones listed, more than 75% are singletons. What was sequenced was PBMCs or T cells enriched from blood (not recorded which). All receptors come from a woman between 18 and 29 years old who had recovered from COVID-19. CDR3s include the opening cysteine and the closing phenylalanine or tryptophan. The D gene is left open where the match is weak. Size tells how often a clone was seen (once, few, many) or the class of an expanded clone, and some rows leave it out.

J gene: TRBJ1-5
V gene: TRBV6-5
clone size: NA
D gene: NA
CDR3 DNA: TGTGCCAGCGGAAAGAAGGGGCATAGCAATCAGCCCCAGCATTTT
CDR3 protein: CASGKKGHSNQPQHF

J gene: TRBJ1-2
V gene: TRBV3-1/TRBV3-2
clone size: NA
D gene: NA
CDR3 DNA: TGTGCCAGCAGCCAAGAAATTCCCGGGTACGGCTACACCTTC
CDR3 protein: CASSQEIPGYGYTF

J gene: TRBJ1-1
V gene: TRBV4-1
clone size: once
D gene: NA
CDR3 DNA: TGCGCCAGCAGTCTTCCAGGGGACACTGAAGCTTTCTTT
CDR3 protein: CASSLPGDTEAFF

J gene: TRBJ2-3
V gene: TRBV11-2
clone size: NA
D gene: TRBD2
CDR3 DNA: TGTGCCAGCAGCCCAATCATAGCGGGGGGGACAGATACGCAGTATTTT
CDR3 protein: CASSPIIAGGTDTQYF

J gene: TRBJ1-6
V gene: TRBV2
clone size: NA
D gene: NA
CDR3 DNA: TGTGCCAGTGCAGGGAATTCACCCCTCCACTTT
CDR3 protein: CASAGNSPLHF

J gene: TRBJ2-7
V gene: TRBV19
clone size: NA
D gene: TRBD1
CDR3 DNA: TGTGCCAGTAGTGACCCGGGACAGGGTGGTTACGAGCAGTACTTC
CDR3 protein: CASSDPGQGGYEQYF

J gene: TRBJ1-5
V gene: TRBV19
clone size: once
D gene: NA
CDR3 DNA: TGTGCCAGTCGATACAAGGGAGGGGATAGCAATCAGCCCCAGCATTTT
CDR3 protein: CASRYKGGDSNQPQHF

J gene: TRBJ2-5
V gene: TRBV3-1/TRBV3-2
clone size: NA
D gene: TRBD1
CDR3 DNA: TGTGCCAGCAGCCTTGGGACAGGGAGGCGGGAGACCCAGTACTTC
CDR3 protein: CASSLGTGRRETQYF

J gene: TRBJ1-3
V gene: TRBV5-6
clone size: once
D gene: NA
CDR3 DNA: TGTGCCAGCAGCTTGGGAGGAAAGGGAAACACCATATATTTT
CDR3 protein: CASSLGGKGNTIYF

J gene: TRBJ1-2
V gene: TRBV7-2
clone size: once
D gene: TRBD1
CDR3 DNA: TGTGCCAGCAGCTTAGATGGGACAGGGGTAGGCTACACCTTC
CDR3 protein: CASSLDGTGVGYTF

J gene: TRBJ2-3
V gene: TRBV28
clone size: NA
D gene: TRBD2
CDR3 DNA: TGTGCCAGTGACGGGACTACCAGCTTCACAGATACGCAGTATTTT
CDR3 protein: CASDGTTSFTDTQYF

J gene: TRBJ2-3
V gene: TRBV7-3
clone size: once
D gene: TRBD2
CDR3 DNA: TGTGCCAGCAGCTCTAGCGGGGGGGCCCAAGATACGCAGTATTTT
CDR3 protein: CASSSSGGAQDTQYF

J gene: TRBJ2-7
V gene: TRBV4-2
clone size: few
D gene: NA
CDR3 DNA: TGTGCCAGCAGCCAAGATGTCAGGGCTCCGGGGGACGAGCAGTACTTC
CDR3 protein: CASSQDVRAPGDEQYF

J gene: TRBJ2-2
V gene: TRBV5-4
clone size: NA
D gene: TRBD1
CDR3 DNA: TGTGCCAGCAGCCCCGGGACAGGGGGGGCCGGGGAGCTGTTTTTT
CDR3 protein: CASSPGTGGAGELFF

J gene: TRBJ1-2
V gene: TRBV12-3/TRBV12-4
clone size: few
D gene: TRBD1
CDR3 DNA: TGTGCCAGCAGGGATACAGGGGACTATGGCTACACCTTC
CDR3 protein: CASRDTGDYGYTF

J gene: TRBJ1-6
V gene: TRBV6-1
clone size: NA
D gene: TRBD1
CDR3 DNA: TGTGCCAGCAGTGAGGCCGGGACAGGGTGGGCACCCCTCCACTTT
CDR3 protein: CASSEAGTGWAPLHF

J gene: TRBJ1-5
V gene: TRBV6-2/TRBV6-3
clone size: NA
D gene: TRBD1
CDR3 DNA: TGTGCCAGCAGTAGATCGGGACAGGGGGATTATAGCAATCAGCCCCAGCATTTT
CDR3 protein: CASSRSGQGDYSNQPQHF

J gene: TRBJ1-2
V gene: TRBV10-3
clone size: few
D gene: TRBD1
CDR3 DNA: TGTGCCATCAGTGTGGACAGGGATGGTGGCTACACCTTC
CDR3 protein: CAISVDRDGGYTF

J gene: TRBJ2-5
V gene: TRBV3-1/TRBV3-2
clone size: NA
D gene: TRBD2
CDR3 DNA: TGTGCCAGCAGCCCCATAGCGGGGGGGCTAGAGACCCAGTACTTC
CDR3 protein: CASSPIAGGLETQYF

J gene: TRBJ2-2
V gene: TRBV15
clone size: NA
D gene: NA
CDR3 DNA: TGTGCCATTCACCGAGAGGGGGACACCGGGGAGCTGTTTTTT
CDR3 protein: CAIHREGDTGELFF

J gene: TRBJ1-5
V gene: TRBV3-1/TRBV3-2
clone size: once
D gene: NA
CDR3 DNA: TGTGCCAGCAGCCAAGGAGACAGCCGCAATCAGCCCCAGCATTTT
CDR3 protein: CASSQGDSRNQPQHF

J gene: TRBJ2-7
V gene: TRBV4-2
clone size: NA
D gene: TRBD1
CDR3 DNA: TGTGCCAGCAGCCAAGAGATTGGGACAGGGTTGTTTTCGGGGTCTCGGGAGCAGTACTTC
CDR3 protein: CASSQEIGTGLFSGSREQYF

J gene: TRBJ1-1
V gene: TRBV5-1
clone size: NA
D gene: NA
CDR3 DNA: TGCGCCAGCAGCTTGTTTGCAGGGGAAACTGAAGCTTTCTTT
CDR3 protein: CASSLFAGETEAFF

J gene: TRBJ1-3
V gene: TRBV5-1
clone size: NA
D gene: NA
CDR3 DNA: TGCGCCAGCAGCTTGTTTGGCAGTCCTGACTCTGGAAACACCATATATTTT
CDR3 protein: CASSLFGSPDSGNTIYF

J gene: TRBJ1-4
V gene: TRBV21-1
clone size: NA
D gene: NA
CDR3 DNA: TGTGCCAGCAGCAAAGCGGCACAGGGGAGGTACGAAAAACTGTTTTTT
CDR3 protein: CASSKAAQGRYEKLFF

J gene: TRBJ2-1
V gene: TRBV24-1
clone size: NA
D gene: TRBD1
CDR3 DNA: TGTGCCACCAGTGATTGGACAGGGGCCCAGCAGTTCTTC
CDR3 protein: CATSDWTGAQQFF

J gene: TRBJ1-4
V gene: TRBV18
clone size: few
D gene: NA
CDR3 DNA: TGTGCCAGCCAAAACAGTTCATTCGGTGAAAAACTGTTTTTT
CDR3 protein: CASQNSSFGEKLFF

J gene: TRBJ1-2
V gene: TRBV19
clone size: NA
D gene: NA
CDR3 DNA: TGTGCCAGTAGAGGGGACTCACTCGGGTACACCTTC
CDR3 protein: CASRGDSLGYTF

J gene: TRBJ1-2
V gene: TRBV28
clone size: NA
D gene: NA
CDR3 DNA: TGTGCCAGCACCCCACAGGGTAACTATGGCTACACCTTC
CDR3 protein: CASTPQGNYGYTF

J gene: TRBJ2-3
V gene: TRBV7-7
clone size: few
D gene: TRBD2
CDR3 DNA: TGTGCTAGCAGCTTGGGTTCGCGGGGGAGCACAGATACGCAGTATTTT
CDR3 protein: CASSLGSRGSTDTQYF

J gene: TRBJ1-2
V gene: TRBV4-1
clone size: NA
D gene: TRBD1
CDR3 DNA: TGCGCCAGCAGCCAAGGGGACAGGTTTAACTATGGCTACACCTTC
CDR3 protein: CASSQGDRFNYGYTF

J gene: TRBJ1-1
V gene: TRBV19
clone size: NA
D gene: NA
CDR3 DNA: TGTGCCAGTAATGTACAGGGCCCAGCCGAGAACACTGAAGCTTTCTTT
CDR3 protein: CASNVQGPAENTEAFF

J gene: TRBJ1-5
V gene: TRBV6-5
clone size: once
D gene: TRBD1
CDR3 DNA: TGTGCCAGCAGCTTAACAGGGGTACATCAGCCCCAGCATTTT
CDR3 protein: CASSLTGVHQPQHF

J gene: TRBJ2-7
V gene: TRBV11-3
clone size: few
D gene: NA
CDR3 DNA: TGTGCCAGCAGCTTAGCGGGGTCGGGAACCTACGAGCAGTACTTC
CDR3 protein: CASSLAGSGTYEQYF

J gene: TRBJ1-1
V gene: TRBV3-1/TRBV3-2
clone size: NA
D gene: NA
CDR3 DNA: TGTGCCAGCAGCCACGGACAGCCTAACACTGAAGCTTTCTTT
CDR3 protein: CASSHGQPNTEAFF

J gene: TRBJ1-2
V gene: TRBV9
clone size: NA
D gene: TRBD1
CDR3 DNA: TGTGCCAGCAGCCAAGGACAGGTGGATGGCTACACCTTC
CDR3 protein: CASSQGQVDGYTF

J gene: TRBJ1-2
V gene: TRBV4-3
clone size: NA
D gene: TRBD1
CDR3 DNA: TGCGCCAGCAGCCGACGACAGGGTAGCTTTCATGGCTACACCTTC
CDR3 protein: CASSRRQGSFHGYTF

J gene: TRBJ1-4
V gene: TRBV6-5
clone size: NA
D gene: NA
CDR3 DNA: TGTGCCAGCAGTTTCCGGGACATTGAAAAACTGTTTTTT
CDR3 protein: CASSFRDIEKLFF

J gene: TRBJ1-1
V gene: TRBV7-3
clone size: NA
D gene: TRBD1
CDR3 DNA: TGTGCCAGCAGCCCATCGCAGGGGGAGGATGAAGCTTTCTTT
CDR3 protein: CASSPSQGEDEAFF

J gene: TRBJ1-5
V gene: TRBV10-3
clone size: NA
D gene: TRBD1
CDR3 DNA: TGTGCCATCAGTGAGTCAGGACAGGGGACCAAGCCCCAGCATTTT
CDR3 protein: CAISESGQGTKPQHF

J gene: TRBJ2-7
V gene: TRBV4-1
clone size: NA
D gene: TRBD2
CDR3 DNA: TGCGCCAGCAGCCAAGAAAAGCGGGGGAACCGCTACGAGCAGTACTTC
CDR3 protein: CASSQEKRGNRYEQYF

J gene: TRBJ1-2
V gene: TRBV27
clone size: NA
D gene: TRBD1
CDR3 DNA: TGTGCCAGCAGCCGCTTGGGACAGGCGTATGGCTACACCTTC
CDR3 protein: CASSRLGQAYGYTF

J gene: TRBJ1-1
V gene: TRBV4-2
clone size: NA
D gene: NA
CDR3 DNA: TGTGCCAGCAGCCAGATGCAGGACACTGAAGCTTTCTTT
CDR3 protein: CASSQMQDTEAFF

J gene: TRBJ1-3
V gene: TRBV5-6
clone size: NA
D gene: TRBD1
CDR3 DNA: TGTGCCAGCAGCTTGGCCACAGGGGATGAGACTGGAAACACCATATATTTT
CDR3 protein: CASSLATGDETGNTIYF